A single sample is the source of the 29 T cell receptor beta chains below, sequenced in a study of PD-1 blockade in classical Hodgkin lymphoma. Profiled with immunoSEQ multiplex PCR; TCRdb holds only in-frame clones, not every one. Counted here are approximately 44,000 clones, 71% occurring once; the ten biggest clones make up less than 4%. All the patients suffered relapse after autologous stem cell transplantation, and brentuximab vedotin exposure differed. Sequences were derived from peripheral blood mononuclear cells (PBMCs), sampled at baseline. These receptors were obtained from a human donor with classical Hodgkin lymphoma.

The CDR3 nucleotides read TGTGCCAGCAGCTTATGGCCCGGAACTGAAGCTTTCTTT. Protein sequence: CASSLWPGTEAFF. V gene TRBV7-8 combines with J gene TRBJ1-1; D is uncertain. This CDR3 has 13 residues. Germline-derived CDR1 and CDR2 are SGHVS and FQNEAQ. V shed 2 bases and J shed 5 bases, with 9 bases lying between them.

The rearrangement uses TRBV27 and TRBJ2-2; TRBD2 matches 8 bases. The CDR3 runs to 14 residues. J lost 6 bases, V lost 3 bases, and 3 bases had no gene match. The germline V gene encodes CDR1 MNHEY and CDR2 SMNVEV (reference sequence). The CDR3 reads CASSLGRGAGELFF. CDR3 coding DNA: TGTGCCAGCAGTTTGGGGCGGGGGGCCGGGGAGCTGTTTTTT.

V and J are TRBV7-9 and TRBJ2-3; 7 nucleotides align to TRBD1. This CDR3 spans 16 amino acids. Germline CDR1 is SEHNR and CDR2 is FQNEAQ (reference sequence). V shed 6 bases and J 6 bases; nucleotides not matched to a gene: 15. The CDR3 DNA sequence: TGTGCCAGCAGTCCTTCGGACAGGATGACCAGGGATACGCAGTATTTT. Translated: CASSPSDRMTRDTQYF. Full variable domain (missing parts from reference TRBV7-9 and TRBJ2-3): DTGVSQNPRHKITKRGQNVTFRCDPISEHNRLYWYRQTLGQGPEFLTYFQNEAQLEKSRLLSDRFSAERPKGSFSTLEIQRTEQGDSAMYLCASSPSDRMTRDTQYFGPGTRLTVL.

The rearrangement links TRBV7-3 to TRBJ1-1, with D hard to call. The V gene's germline CDR1 is SGHTA and CDR2 FQGTGA. The CDR3 spans 13 residues. V dropped 5 bases and J dropped 2 bases, with 9 bases sitting between them. The CDR3 here is CASSLQANTEAFF. The CDR3 nucleotides read TGTGCCAGCAGCCTGCAGGCTAACACTGAAGCTTTCTTT.

The chain links TRBV9 to TRBJ1-2; D is possibly TRBD1 (5 bases). CDR1 and CDR2 from the germline V gene are SGDLS and YYNGEE. The ends were cut back, 4 bases at V and 0 bases at J, with 13 bases in the middle. The CDR3 runs 15 residues. As DNA, the CDR3 is TGTGCCAGCAGCCCCGGGACTGTAGCTAACTATGGCTACACCTTC. It is translated as CASSPGTVANYGYTF.

The chain carries TRBV2 and TRBJ1-2; D is perhaps TRBD1 (6 bases). Germline CDR1 is SNHLY and CDR2 is FYNNEI. CDR3 length: 13 residues. The V and J ends lost 5 bases and 8 bases respectively, with 15 bases between them. Here the CDR3 DNA reads TGTGCCAGCAGTTTCATGGGACACGAGGGCTACACCTTC. Its protein product is CASSFMGHEGYTF.

V usage is TRBV5-6 and J usage is TRBJ2-1; 7 nucleotides match TRBD2. V dropped 0 bases and J dropped 9; count of bases not matched to a gene: 12. This CDR3 contains 16 residues. From germline, CDR1 is SGHDT and CDR2 YYEEEE. The CDR3 loop is CASSLELVGGRGEQFF. The DNA for the CDR3 is TGTGCCAGCAGCTTGGAACTGGTCGGCGGGAGAGGTGAGCAGTTCTTC.

This chain connects TRBV6-5 to TRBJ1-1, with D unclear. Per the germline V gene, CDR1 is MNHEY and CDR2 is SVGAGI. V lost 5 bases and J lost 7, with 8 bases in between. The CDR3 extends over 11 amino acids. The CDR3 DNA sequence: TGTGCCAGCAGTGAGTGGCTTGAAGCTTTCTTT. It is translated as CASSEWLEAFF.

This rearrangement joins TRBV7-2 to TRBJ1-1; D perhaps matches TRBD1 (5 bases). V shed 4 bases and J shed 11 bases, with 17 bases lying between them. The CDR3 extends over 13 amino acids. Germline V lookup: CDR1 SGHTA, CDR2 FQGNSA. The CDR3 loop reads CASSYLGGTGAFF. The DNA for the CDR3 is TGTGCCAGCAGCTACCTGGGGGGAACGGGGGCTTTCTTT.

About this clone itself: A read error may produce the germline difference seen at one junction end. The chain uses TRBV6-5 and TRBJ1-1; D might be TRBD1 (6 bases). CDR1 and CDR2 (germline): MNHEY, SVGAGI. This CDR3 region has 14 residues. The CDR3 sequence is CASNLGGVKTEAFF. The CDR3 DNA is TGTGCCAGCAACCTCGGGGGCGTGAAGACTGAAGCTTTCTTT.

V usage is TRBV6-5 and J usage is TRBJ2-7, with D perhaps TRBD1 or TRBD2 (5 bases each). The CDR3 has 12 amino acids. Germline CDR1 and CDR2: MNHEY and SVGAGI. V lost 6 bases, J lost 5 bases, and 11 bases lay in between. The CDR3 sequence is CASRHGTHEQYF. The CDR3 coding sequence is TGTGCCAGCAGGCATGGGACCCACGAGCAGTACTTC.

V and J are TRBV14 and TRBJ2-7; D call uncertain. The CDR3 is 11 residues long. V lost 0 bases, J lost 6 bases, and 3 bases lay in between. Germline-derived CDR1 and CDR2 are SGHDN and FVKESK. CDR3 DNA sequence: TGTGCCAGCAGCCAAGACCTCGAGCAGTACTTC. Translation gives CASSQDLEQYF. Full variable domain (remainder filled in from reference TRBV14 and TRBJ2-7): EAGVTQFPSHSVIEKGQTVTLRCDPISGHDNLYWYRRVMGKEIKFLLHFVKESKQDESGMPNNRFLAERTGGTYSTLKVQPAELEDSGVYFCASSQDLEQYFGPGTRLTVT.

The V and J genes are TRBV10-3 and TRBJ2-2; TRBD2 aligns across 7 bases. The CDR3 is 19 amino acids. V was pared by 5 bases and J by 4 bases, with 19 bases of the junction left unmatched. Germline lookup yields CDR1 ENHRY and CDR2 SYGVKD. The CDR3 spells CAISHTGLTGRSGTGELFF. DNA for the CDR3: TGTGCCATCAGTCATACTGGATTAACCGGGAGGTCGGGCACCGGGGAGCTGTTTTTT.

This clone came up once. The genes are TRBV19 and TRBJ2-7, with D tentatively TRBD1 (6 bases). From germline, CDR1 is LNHDA and CDR2 SQIVND (reference sequence). Trimming took off 3 bases at V and 5 bases at J, with 11 bases between the two ends. This CDR3 is built from 13 residues. The CDR3 region has the DNA TGTGCCAGTAGTATTACAGGGTGGAACGAGCAGTACTTC. It specifies CASSITGWNEQYF.

The rearrangement links TRBV19 to TRBJ2-1; D is unresolved. The CDR3 runs to 14 residues. The germline CDR1 and CDR2 sequences are LNHDA and SQIVND (reference sequence). Trimming shortened V by 3 bases and J by 5 bases, and 11 bases separated the two germline ends. The CDR3 bases are TGTGCCAGTAGTATTACAGAGAAACACAATGAGCAGTTCTTC. Translating it yields CASSITEKHNEQFF.

This chain uses TRBV9 with TRBJ2-7; 10 nucleotides match TRBD1. This CDR3 is built from 14 residues. The trim removed 0 bases at V and 6 bases at J, leaving 3 bases unmatched. In germline, CDR1 is SGDLS, CDR2 YYNGEE. The CDR3 is CASSVGDRGGEQYF. The CDR3 nucleotides read TGTGCCAGCAGCGTAGGGGACAGGGGAGGCGAGCAGTACTTC. Drawing the rest from reference TRBV9 and TRBJ2-7, the complete variable domain is DSGVTQTPKHLITATGQRVTLRCSPRSGDLSVYWYQQSLDQGLQFLIQYYNGEERAKGNILERFSAQQFPDLHSELNLSSLELGDSALYFCASSVGDRGGEQYFGPGTRLTVT.

The chain uses TRBV27 and TRBJ1-1, with TRBD1 identical over 8 bases. CDR1 and CDR2 from the germline V gene are MNHEY and SMNVEV (reference sequence). The V segment lost 0 bases and the J segment 4 bases; nucleotides outside the gene matches: 4. The CDR3 is made up of 15 amino acids. In DNA, the CDR3 is TGTGCCAGCAGTTTATCCCCAGGGGGCCGCACTGAAGCTTTCTTT. Translation: CASSLSPGGRTEAFF.

V gene TRBV6-5 combines with J gene TRBJ2-5; D gene ambiguous. Per germline, CDR1 MNHEY and CDR2 SVGAGI. The CDR3 totals 11 residues. Trimming took off 5 bases at V and 2 bases at J, with 3 bases between the two ends. CDR3 amino acids: CASSNQETQYF. The CDR3 bases are TGTGCCAGCAGTAATCAAGAGACCCAGTACTTC.

This clone is a singleton in its sample. The genes are TRBV10-3 and TRBJ2-2, with no clear D. CDR1 is ENHRY and CDR2 is SYGVKD in the germline V gene. The V and J ends lost 0 bases and 6 bases respectively, with 5 bases between them. CDR3 length: 13 residues. CDR3 DNA: TGTGCCATCAGTGAGTCGATACCCGGGGAGCTGTTTTTT. Its protein is CAISESIPGELFF.

The chain employs TRBV14 and TRBJ2-2; D possibly corresponds to TRBD2 (5 bases). Germline V gene sequence: CDR1 SGHDN, CDR2 FVKESK. This CDR3 contains 17 residues. V shed 6 bases and J shed 0 bases, with 17 bases lying between them. The CDR3: CASRRGNPGTNTGELFF. The CDR3 DNA follows: TGTGCCAGCAGACGAGGGAATCCAGGAACGAACACCGGGGAGCTGTTTTTT. Complete variable domain (other parts from reference TRBV14 and TRBJ2-2): EAGVTQFPSHSVIEKGQTVTLRCDPISGHDNLYWYRRVMGKEIKFLLHFVKESKQDESGMPNNRFLAERTGGTYSTLKVQPAELEDSGVYFCASRRGNPGTNTGELFFGEGSRLTVL.

The chain uses TRBV30 and TRBJ1-2; the match to TRBD1 covers 9 bases. V lost 2 bases, J lost 12 bases, and 7 bases stayed unmatched. The germline CDR1 and CDR2 sequences are GTSNPN and SVGIG (reference sequence). This CDR3 comprises 12 residues. The CDR3 nucleotides are TGTGCCTGGAGTACTCGGACAGGGGCCCACACCTTC. Residues: CAWSTRTGAHTF. Looking up the rest from reference TRBV30 and TRBJ1-2 gives the full variable domain: SQTIHQWPATLVQPVGSPLSLECTVEGTSNPNLYWYRQAAGRGLQLLFYSVGIGQISSEVPQNLSASRPQDRQFILSSKKLLLSDSGFYLCAWSTRTGAHTFGSGTRLTVV.

CDR3 in amino acids: CSVKSGTGVSLETQYF. CDR3 in DNA: TGCAGCGTTAAGTCCGGGACAGGGGTATCCTTAGAGACCCAGTACTTC. The chain recombines TRBV29-1 with TRBJ2-5; 10 nucleotides line up with TRBD1. The germline gives CDR1 SQVTM, CDR2 ANQGSEA. The CDR3 contains 16 residues. The V gene end was trimmed by 5 bases and the J gene end by 4 bases; junction bases not matched to a gene: 13.

CDR3 sequence reads: CASSEQGRVSGTQYF. DNA of the CDR3: TGTGCCAGCAGTGAACAGGGGCGTGTGAGTGGGACCCAGTACTTC. This chain connects TRBV6-1 to TRBJ2-5; D possibly corresponds to TRBD1 (6 bases). V shed 2 bases and J shed 7 bases, with 17 bases lying between them. Per the germline V gene, CDR1 is MNHNS and CDR2 is SASEGT. CDR3 size: 15 residues.

V and J are TRBV25-1 and TRBJ1-1, with a tentative D call TRBD1 (6 bases). Germline V gene lookup returns CDR1 MGHDK and CDR2 SYGVNS. The CDR3 totals 14 residues. V shed 3 bases and J shed 4 bases, with 12 bases lying between them. CDR3 in DNA: TGTGCCAGCAGTGACTCTCAGGGGAGCACTGAAGCTTTCTTT. It yields the protein CASSDSQGSTEAFF.

The chain has TRBV4-3 and TRBJ1-2; 7 positions agree with TRBD1. The CDR3 totals 15 residues. Germline values: CDR1 LGHNA, CDR2 YSLEER. Trimming at V came to 0 bases and at J to 4 bases, leaving 5 bases not matched to a gene. The CDR3 region has the DNA TGCGCCAGCAGCCAAGAGAACACAGGGGTCTATGGCTACACCTTC. It yields the protein CASSQENTGVYGYTF.

This chain links TRBV19 with TRBJ2-1, with a weak D call TRBD1 (6 bases). The germline V gene encodes CDR1 LNHDA and CDR2 SQIVND (reference sequence). The V gene lost 6 bases and the J gene lost 4 bases, with 10 bases spanning the gap. This CDR3 spans 13 amino acids. The CDR3 is CASSQGMYNEQFF. The CDR3, as DNA: TGTGCCAGTAGCCAGGGGATGTACAATGAGCAGTTCTTC.

The V and J genes are TRBV4-3 and TRBJ2-5; D might be TRBD2 (5 bases). The CDR3 runs to 15 residues. CDR1 and CDR2 from the germline V gene are LGHNA and YSLEER. V lost 0 bases and J lost 5, with 13 bases in between. Written as DNA, the CDR3 is TGCGCCAGCAGCCAAGAAGGGCCCAGGAGGGAGACCCAGTACTTC. Protein: CASSQEGPRRETQYF.

The V call is TRBV9, the J call TRBJ2-1; tentatively, D is TRBD1 (5 bases). This CDR3 is 17 amino acids long. Trimming shortened V by 4 bases and J by 1 base, and 18 bases separated the two germline ends. CDR1 is SGDLS, CDR2 YYNGEE, per germline. As DNA, the CDR3 is TGTGCCAGCAGCATCCAAGGGGCGGCTATGTCCTACAATGAGCAGTTCTTC. Residues: CASSIQGAAMSYNEQFF.

This sequence joins TRBV27 and TRBJ2-7; 10 positions match TRBD1. In germline, CDR1 is MNHEY, CDR2 SMNVEV (reference sequence). The CDR3 totals 15 residues. Trimming at V came to 4 bases and at J to 1 base, leaving 4 bases not matched to a gene. The CDR3 nucleotides are TGTGCCAGCAGTTACGGGACAGGGGCGTCCTACGAGCAGTACTTC. Translated, it gives CASSYGTGASYEQYF.